Following are 20 T cell receptor beta chains from one sample sequenced in a study of T and B cells in COVID-19 patients (dated by TCRdb to 2020 to 2021). TRB repertoires were amplified using about 230-550 ng of genomic DNA isolated from blood. These reads were obtained on an Illumina MiSeq. TRB rearrangements were amplified by multiplex PCR with BIOMED2 TRB-A/B primer pools. TCRdb trimmed public reads at Q25 via fastp, called clones via MiXCR and kept in-frame beta chains. Rows with a matching CDR3 protein are joined into one entry that keeps the most common DNA and genes. This sample comprises approximately 15,000 distinct CDR3 sequences, roughly 29% of them detected only once. Roughly 1.2% of the sample is held by the ten biggest clonotypes. The sample taken for sequencing was blood. The origin of the receptors is a human donor who had recovered from COVID-19.

The V call is TRBV20-1, the J call TRBJ2-3, with TRBD2 matching over 9 bases. The V gene's germline CDR1 is DFQATT and CDR2 SNEGSKA (reference sequence). The CDR3 is 13 amino acids. Trimming took 7 bases from V and 4 from J; bases not matched to a gene: 6. The CDR3 DNA sequence: TGCAGTGAGGGCGGGAGGGAAGCAGATACGCAGTATTTT. Translated, it gives CSEGGREADTQYF.

The chain joins TRBV27 to TRBJ1-1; D call uncertain. The germline V gene encodes CDR1 MNHEY and CDR2 SMNVEV (reference sequence). This CDR3 contains 14 residues. V lost 3 bases and J 1 base, leaving 9 bases between the germline ends. The CDR3 loop reads CASSFNPGNTEAFF. CDR3 bases: TGTGCCAGCAGTTTCAATCCGGGGAACACTGAAGCTTTCTTT.

The chain is built from TRBV5-6 and TRBJ1-2; D gene ambiguous. V was cut by 0 bases and J by 8 bases, with 5 bases left in between. The germline gives CDR1 SGHDT, CDR2 YYEEEE. The CDR3 is 11 residues long. In DNA, the CDR3 is TGTGCCAGCAGCTTGGACGAGGGCTACACCTTC. Its translation: CASSLDEGYTF.

In its sample, this clonotype is medium-sized. V is TRBV29-1 and J is TRBJ2-7; D is undetermined. Germline V gives CDR1 SQVTM, CDR2 ANQGSEA. CDR3 length: 10 residues. V was trimmed by 4 bases and J by 6 bases, leaving 7 bases between them. The CDR3 bases are TGCAGCGTTGGTCACAGCGAGCAGTACTTC. It yields the protein CSVGHSEQYF.

The rearrangement joins TRBV4-3 to TRBJ2-2; D gene ambiguous. With 1 base removed from V and 1 base from J, the gap between germline ends came to 4 bases. The CDR3 extends over 14 amino acids. Looked up from germline, CDR1 is LGHNA and CDR2 is YSLEER. The CDR3 reads CASSQGENTGELFF. The CDR3 DNA sequence: TGCGCCAGCAGCCAAGGGGAGAACACCGGGGAGCTGTTTTTT.

This clonotype is medium-sized (0.01 to 0.1%) in the sample. The J gene is TRBJ2-1, the V gene TRBV11-3; 10 bases agree with TRBD2. Germline values: CDR1 SGHNT, CDR2 YENEEA. The junction had 10 bases not matched to a gene; V was cut back by 5 bases and J by 3 bases. This CDR3 spans 17 amino acids. CDR3 residues: CASSTLAGGALYNEQFF. In DNA, the CDR3 is TGTGCCAGCAGCACGTTAGCGGGGGGTGCCCTCTACAATGAGCAGTTCTTC.

By proportion, this clonotype is medium-sized. The chain joins TRBV30 to TRBJ2-7; D call uncertain. Germline V gene sequence: CDR1 GTSNPN, CDR2 SVGIG (reference sequence). The CDR3 extends over 11 amino acids. Trimming took 5 bases from V and 4 from J, leaving 9 bases between them. The CDR3: CAWGASYEQYF. Written as DNA, the CDR3 is TGTGCCTGGGGAGCTTCGTACGAGCAGTACTTC.

The rearrangement links TRBV29-1 to TRBJ1-2; D may be TRBD1 (6 bases). CDR1 is SQVTM, CDR2 ANQGSEA, per germline. The CDR3 runs 10 residues. Trimming took 7 bases from V and 8 from J, leaving 11 bases between them. CDR3 DNA sequence: TGCAGCGCTGACAGGACAGGCTACACCTTC. Translated, it gives CSADRTGYTF.

The V gene is TRBV6-5, the J gene TRBJ2-7; 7 nucleotides line up with TRBD2. CDR1 is MNHEY, CDR2 SVGAGI, per germline. This CDR3 spans 13 amino acids. V lost 6 bases to trimming and J lost 6 bases; unmatched junction nucleotides: 8. The CDR3 loop is CASSEGWGGEQYF. The DNA of the CDR3 is TGTGCCAGCAGCGAGGGGTGGGGGGGCGAGCAGTACTTC.

The chain recombines TRBV13 with TRBJ2-3; 10 bases are shared with TRBD1. The V and J ends lost 5 bases and 6 bases, in that order; junction bases with no gene match: 8. Germline lookup yields CDR1 PRHDT and CDR2 FYEKMQ (reference sequence). This CDR3 region has 15 residues. The CDR3 sequence is CASSRPGTGDDTQYF. CDR3 DNA sequence: TGTGCCAGCAGCCGCCCCGGGACAGGGGACGATACGCAGTATTTT. Full variable domain (missing parts from reference TRBV13 and TRBJ2-3): AAGVIQSPRHLIKEKRETATLKCYPIPRHDTVYWYQQGPGQDPQFLISFYEKMQSDKGSIPDRFSAQQFSDYHSELNMSSLELGDSALYFCASSRPGTGDDTQYFGPGTRLTVL.

This clonotype has more than one count but fewer than ten. The V and J genes are TRBV24-1 and TRBJ2-5, with D perhaps matching TRBD1 (5 bases). Germline V gives CDR1 KGHDR, CDR2 SFDVKD. Trimming took off 1 base at V and 5 bases at J, with 10 bases between the two ends. The CDR3 length is 14 residues. CDR3 nucleotides: TGTGCCACCAGTGATTTATACAGGCCGGAGACCCAGTACTTC. As protein: CATSDLYRPETQYF.

V usage is TRBV7-2 and J usage is TRBJ2-7, with 7 bases fitting TRBD1. V shed 3 bases, J shed 2 bases, and the junction held 7 bases outside the gene matches. Germline V CDR1 and CDR2: SGHTA, FQGNSA. The CDR3 spans 15 residues. The CDR3 region is CASSLWGQGAYEQYF. CDR3 bases: TGTGCCAGCAGCTTGTGGGGTCAGGGGGCCTACGAGCAGTACTTC.

This clonotype was recorded a few times. V is TRBV18 and J is TRBJ2-5; weak D call: TRBD2 (6 bases). V lost 6 bases to trimming and J lost 3 bases, with 17 bases between them. The length of the CDR3 is 15 residues. Looked up from germline, CDR1 is KGHSH and CDR2 is LQKENI. The CDR3 region has the DNA TGTGCCAGCTCCCACGGTGGGACGGGGGAAGAGACCCAGTACTTC. Its protein is CASSHGGTGEETQYF.

In its sample, this clonotype is medium-sized. The CDR3 reads CASGRTAQFF. In DNA, the CDR3 is TGTGCCAGCGGGAGGACAGCGCAGTTCTTC. The V call is TRBV5-6, the J call TRBJ2-1; tentatively, D is TRBD1 or TRBD2 (6 bases each). V dropped 7 bases and J dropped 12 bases, with 11 bases sitting between them. Germline CDR1 SGHDT, CDR2 YYEEEE. CDR3 length: 10 residues.

This clonotype has just a few counts. This chain uses TRBV6-1 with TRBJ1-4; no clear D gene. The CDR3 contains 17 residues. CDR1 and CDR2 from the germline V gene are MNHNS and SASEGT. The ends were cut back, 3 bases at V and 0 bases at J, with 14 bases in the middle. The CDR3 sequence is CASSDPAAPATNEKLFF. The CDR3 nucleotides read TGTGCCAGCAGTGACCCAGCCGCCCCTGCAACTAATGAAAAACTGTTTTTT.

This clonotype turned up a few times. This rearrangement joins TRBV13 to TRBJ1-6, with 10 bases aligning to TRBD1. The CDR3 contains 14 residues. Germline trimming cut 3 bases from V and 9 bases from J; bases unmatched to any gene: 2. The V gene's germline CDR1 is PRHDT and CDR2 FYEKMQ (reference sequence). CDR3 sequence reads: CASSFGTGASPLHF. In DNA form, the CDR3 reads TGTGCCAGCAGCTTCGGGACAGGGGCTTCACCCCTCCACTTT.

Points on this clonotype: This may be a read error, as it is one base from a much larger clone. The genes are TRBV5-6 and TRBJ2-2, with 8 bases that match TRBD1. Germline V gene lookup returns CDR1 SGHDT and CDR2 YYEEEE. Trimming at V came to 3 bases and at J to 6 bases, leaving 7 bases not matched to a gene. There are 15 residues in the CDR3. Here the CDR3 reads CASSSRDRSPGELFF. The CDR3 DNA reads TGTGCCAGCAGCTCCCGGGACAGGTCCCCCGGGGAGCTGTTTTTT.

This clonotype turned up a few times. V usage is TRBV19 and J usage is TRBJ2-1; the match to TRBD2 covers 8 bases. The germline CDR1 and CDR2 sequences are LNHDA and SQIVND (reference sequence). V trimming: 7 bases; J trimming: 7 bases; junction bases outside the gene matches: 12. This CDR3 contains 15 residues. The CDR3 loop reads CASTPGGRRVNEQFF. The CDR3 DNA follows: TGTGCCAGTACCCCGGGGGGGCGCAGGGTAAATGAGCAGTTCTTC. The full variable domain, with the rest looked up from reference TRBV19 and TRBJ2-1, is DGGITQSPKYLFRKEGQNVTLSCEQNLNHDAMYWYRQDPGQGLRLIYYSQIVNDFQKGDIAEGYSVSREKKESFPLTVTSAQKNPTAFYLCASTPGGRRVNEQFFGPGTRLTVL.

In this sample, this clonotype turned up many times. This chain links TRBV19 with TRBJ1-1; the D gene is possibly TRBD1 (6 bases). V shed 10 bases and J shed 6 bases, with 21 bases lying between them. Germline CDR1 reads LNHDA; CDR2 reads SQIVND (reference sequence). The CDR3 loop spans 14 amino acids. The CDR3 sequence: CATHSQGWVPEAFF. The CDR3 nucleotides read TGTGCCACCCACTCACAGGGATGGGTACCTGAAGCTTTCTTT.

The V call is TRBV30, the J call TRBJ1-2; 11 nucleotides align to TRBD1. Germline V CDR1 and CDR2: GTSNPN, SVGIG (reference sequence). The CDR3 has 18 residues. V lost 0 bases to trimming and J lost 3 bases; unmatched junction nucleotides: 12. CDR3 nucleotides: TGTGCCTGGAGTGTACTTCGAGGGACAGGGGGACGCGACTATGGCTACACCTTC. It specifies CAWSVLRGTGGRDYGYTF.